These 20 T cell receptor beta chains originate from one sample sequenced in a study of neoadjuvant anti-PD-1 for oral cavity cancer. Produced via immunoSEQ multiplex PCR; TCRdb's table is partial and in-frame only. The repertoire holds about 14,000 clones, with around two thirds as singletons. Sequenced here: PBMCs, sampled before nivolumab (anti-PD-1) treatment. All receptors come from a person aged 35-79 years with oral cavity squamous cell carcinoma.

The rearrangement joins TRBV5-6 to TRBJ2-3; D is uncertain. There are 13 residues in the CDR3. Between the trimmed V and J ends, which lost 4 bases and 4 bases, there was a span of 10 bases. Germline V gene data show CDR1 as SGHDT and CDR2 as YYEEEE. CDR3 sequence (DNA): TGTGCCAGCAGCCTCCCGGCGGCAGATACGCAGTATTTT. Amino acids: CASSLPAADTQYF.

This clone was recorded a few times. CDR3 DNA: TGTGCCAGCAGTGAAGCGGTGGGTTACGCTTTCTTT. As protein: CASSEAVGYAFF. The chain links TRBV2 to TRBJ1-1; no reliable D call. V shed 0 bases and J shed 11 bases, with 10 bases lying between them. From germline, CDR1 is SNHLY and CDR2 FYNNEI. The CDR3 is 12 amino acids.

This clone appeared a few times. V and J are TRBV27 and TRBJ2-7; D not certain. Germline CDR1 and CDR2: MNHEY and SMNVEV (reference sequence). This CDR3 has 13 residues. Between the trimmed V and J ends, which lost 3 bases and 6 bases, there was a span of 12 bases. The CDR3 sequence is CASSFTPQREQYF. The CDR3 DNA reads as TGTGCCAGCAGTTTTACCCCCCAGCGCGAGCAGTACTTC.

The rearrangement joins TRBV19 to TRBJ2-7, with D tentatively TRBD1 or TRBD2 (6 bases each). The germline CDR1 and CDR2 sequences are LNHDA and SQIVND (reference sequence). The CDR3 contains 15 residues. Deletions cut 2 bases from V and 5 bases from J, with 16 bases between. As DNA, the CDR3 is TGTGCCAGTAGTATAAGAGGGGGACTCAGTAACGAGCAGTACTTC. Protein: CASSIRGGLSNEQYF.

This clone was seen a handful of times. The J gene is TRBJ1-5, the V gene TRBV28; a possible D gene is TRBD1 (6 bases). With 6 bases removed from V and 4 bases from J, the gap between germline ends came to 10 bases. This CDR3 contains 13 residues. Germline values: CDR1 MDHEN, CDR2 SYDVKM. CDR3 bases: TGTGCCAGCAGGCCAACAGGGAATCAGCCCCAGCATTTT. Translating gives CASRPTGNQPQHF.

This clone was counted only a few times. This chain joins TRBV5-1 and TRBJ1-1, with no clear D. The V end was cut by 2 bases, the J end by 1 base, with 18 bases between. Germline CDR1 reads SGHRS; CDR2 reads YFSETQ. CDR3 length: 17 amino acids. CDR3 protein: CASSLEYPGFANTEAFF. The CDR3 DNA reads as TGCGCCAGCAGCTTAGAATATCCTGGGTTTGCGAACACTGAAGCTTTCTTT.

This clone was seen a single time. The V call is TRBV11-2, the J call TRBJ2-1; TRBD2 matches 7 bases. The germline gives CDR1 SGHAT, CDR2 FQNNGV. This CDR3 contains 16 residues. V shed 0 bases and J 0 bases; nucleotides not matched to a gene: 2. The DNA of the CDR3 is TGTGCCAGCAGCTTAGATCCTAGCGGCTCCTACAATGAGCAGTTCTTC. It specifies CASSLDPSGSYNEQFF.

The chain joins TRBV6-5 to TRBJ2-3, with D hard to call. The CDR3 sequence is 15 residues long. The germline V and J ends were trimmed by 1 base and 2 bases, with 10 bases remaining between them. Germline V lookup: CDR1 MNHEY, CDR2 SVGAGI. CDR3 coding DNA: TGTGCCAGCAGTTACTTCAGAGGACCCACAGATACGCAGTATTTT. It codes for CASSYFRGPTDTQYF.

The chain carries TRBV19 and TRBJ1-2, with D hard to call. Germline CDR1 LNHDA, CDR2 SQIVND (reference sequence). V lost 3 bases to trimming and J lost 6 bases, with 8 bases between them. The CDR3 is made up of 12 amino acids. CDR3 sequence (DNA): TGTGCCAGTAGTATCGAGCTCAATGGCTACACCTTC. This translates into CASSIELNGYTF.

V usage is TRBV7-9 and J usage is TRBJ2-4; D may correspond to TRBD1 or TRBD2 (5 bases each). CDR3 length equals 14 residues. The germline V gene has CDR1 SEHNR and CDR2 FQNEAQ (reference sequence). The V end lost 3 bases, the J end lost 5 bases, and 11 bases lay between the germline ends. Here the CDR3 DNA reads TGTGCCAGCAGCTTTTGGGACGACCAAAACATTCAGTACTTC. Translating it yields CASSFWDDQNIQYF.

The chain couples TRBV4-1 to TRBJ2-1; D unresolved. CDR1 and CDR2 (germline): MGHRA, YSYEKL. V was clipped by 1 base and J by 0 bases, with 10 bases between them. This CDR3 contains 16 residues. CDR3 sequence reads: CASSQVNLISYNEQFF. Written as DNA, the CDR3 is TGCGCCAGCAGCCAAGTAAATCTCATCTCCTACAATGAGCAGTTCTTC.

This rearrangement joins TRBV6-6 to TRBJ2-7; 7 bases map to TRBD2. V lost 6 bases to trimming and J lost 7 bases; unmatched junction nucleotides: 9. The CDR3 extends over 13 amino acids. Germline V CDR1 and CDR2: MNHNY, SVGAGI (reference sequence). The CDR3 region has the DNA TGTGCCAGCAGGATAGCGGGTGGTTTAGAGCAGTACTTC. Protein: CASRIAGGLEQYF.

This rearrangement joins TRBV5-4 to TRBJ2-1; D gene uncertain. Germline lookup yields CDR1 SGHNT and CDR2 YYREEE (reference sequence). The CDR3 totals 15 residues. Between the trimmed V and J ends, which lost 4 bases and 0 bases, there was a span of 11 bases. CDR3 region: CASSSPSSSYNEQFF. The CDR3 DNA is TGTGCCAGCAGCAGTCCCTCAAGCTCCTACAATGAGCAGTTCTTC.

The rearrangement joins TRBV25-1 to TRBJ2-3, with a weak D call TRBD1 (5 bases). The CDR3 sequence is 13 residues long. Trimming stripped 8 bases from V and 6 bases from J, with 15 bases between. Germline V lookup: CDR1 MGHDK, CDR2 SYGVNS. CDR3 coding DNA: TGTGCCAGCCGCAGGGCCCTTGGGGATACGCAGTATTTT. This encodes CASRRALGDTQYF.

This chain connects TRBV28 to TRBJ2-7; no definite D call. V was trimmed by 5 bases and J by 2 bases, leaving 10 bases between them. The CDR3 is made up of 13 amino acids. Germline values: CDR1 MDHEN, CDR2 SYDVKM. CDR3: CASSVEYPYEQYF. DNA for the CDR3: TGTGCCAGCAGTGTGGAGTACCCCTACGAGCAGTACTTC.

This chain connects TRBV6-5 to TRBJ2-4; D may be TRBD2 (6 bases). CDR1 is MNHEY and CDR2 is SVGAGI in the germline V gene. The CDR3 runs to 13 residues. The V gene lost 3 bases and the J gene lost 7 bases, with 10 bases spanning the gap. The CDR3 DNA reads TGTGCCAGCAGTTATTCGGGACTTAACATTCAGTACTTC. It encodes CASSYSGLNIQYF.

The chain carries TRBV7-2 and TRBJ1-2; D is uncertain. Germline loops: CDR1 SGHTA, CDR2 FQGNSA. V dropped 0 bases and J dropped 4 bases, with 3 bases sitting between them. This CDR3 has 12 amino acids. In DNA, the CDR3 is TGTGCCAGCAGCTTAGCATCCTATGGCTACACCTTC. Protein sequence: CASSLASYGYTF.

The gene calls are TRBV6-6 and TRBJ2-7; D unresolved. The V and J ends lost 9 bases and 0 bases respectively, with 9 bases between them. Looked up from germline, CDR1 is MNHNY and CDR2 is SVGAGI (reference sequence). CDR3 size: 12 residues. The CDR3 reads CASTPSSYEQYF. The CDR3 DNA sequence: TGTGCCAGTACCCCGAGCTCCTACGAGCAGTACTTC.

This clone was counted a single time. The rearrangement joins TRBV7-9 to TRBJ2-7; D not certain. There are 13 residues in the CDR3. In germline, CDR1 is SEHNR, CDR2 FQNEAQ (reference sequence). V lost 3 bases to trimming and J lost 0 bases, with 6 bases between them. The DNA of the CDR3 is TGTGCCAGCAGCTTTGGAAACTCCTACGAGCAGTACTTC. Its translation is CASSFGNSYEQYF.

The J gene is TRBJ2-7, the V gene TRBV4-2; either TRBD1 or TRBD2 may supply D (5 bases each). The CDR3 consists of 15 residues. Trimming took 8 bases from V and 3 from J, leaving 20 bases between them. Germline CDR1 and CDR2: LGHNA and YNFKEQ. In DNA, the CDR3 is TGTGCCAGCCAGCCCCTCCCGGGACGAAGCTACGAGCAGTACTTC. It translates to CASQPLPGRSYEQYF.